One and the same sample provided the 31 T cell receptor beta chains below, sequenced in a study of blood T cells in healthy people across ages. Primed by a sample-barcoded 5' primer and a J-beta primer mix, a second PCR proceeded for 7 to 11 cycles. In TCRdb, the 5' RACE reads were re-called with MiXCR into one record per CDR3 protein. The sample includes 250,000 to 300,000 distinct CDR3 sequences, 27% of them seen just once. What was sequenced was blood. The receptors were gathered from a woman aged 70 to 79 in good health.

Points on this clonotype: One junction end disagrees with the germline gene, perhaps due to a read error. This chain connects TRBV18 to TRBJ2-7; 13 bases align to TRBD2. Germline V gene data show CDR1 as KGHSH and CDR2 as LQKENI. The CDR3 totals 18 residues. This CDR3 is CASSPFTSGRDPRHERYF. In nucleotides, the CDR3 is TGTGCCAGCTCACCCTTCACTAGCGGGAGGGATCCTCGCCACGAGCGGTACTTC. Filled out from reference TRBV18 and TRBJ2-7, the complete variable domain reads NAGVMQNPRHLVRRRGQEARLRCSPMKGHSHVYWYRQLPEEGLKFMVYLQKENIIDESGMPKERFSAEFPKEGPSILRIQQVVRGDSAAYFCASSPFTSGRDPRHERYFGPGTRLTVT.

This chain joins TRBV18 and TRBJ1-4; the D is unclear. V was clipped by 2 bases and J by 7 bases, with 11 bases between them. Germline CDR1 is KGHSH and CDR2 is LQKENI. CDR3 size: 14 residues. CDR3 region: CASSPRNRFEKLFF. Here the CDR3 DNA reads TGTGCCAGCTCACCAAGGAATAGGTTTGAAAAACTGTTTTTT.

V is TRBV7-3 and J is TRBJ2-3, with TRBD2 matching 7 bases. The CDR3 consists of 14 residues. The ends lost 4 bases at V and 2 bases at J; junction bases unmatched: 3. From germline, CDR1 is SGHTA and CDR2 FQGTGA. CDR3 nucleotides: TGTGCCAGCAGCTGGGGACTACACACAGATACGCAGTATTTT. It yields the protein CASSWGLHTDTQYF.

This chain links TRBV20-1 with TRBJ2-3; possible D gene TRBD2, 5 bases. The CDR3 consists of 17 residues. The germline V and J ends were trimmed by 0 bases and 4 bases, with 20 bases remaining between them. Germline assignment: CDR1 DFQATT and CDR2 SNEGSKA (reference sequence). DNA of the CDR3: TGCAGTGCTAGAGACCTCCCCCTCACTAGTATCCCAGATACGCAGTATTTT. The encoded protein is CSARDLPLTSIPDTQYF.

This clonotype came up a few times. The chain employs TRBV24-1 and TRBJ2-6; D unclear. Germline CDR1 and CDR2: KGHDR and SFDVKD. The CDR3 covers 13 residues. V was trimmed by 3 bases and J by 2 bases, leaving 1 base between them. The CDR3: CATSDTGANVLTF. CDR3 DNA: TGTGCCACCAGTGATACTGGGGCCAACGTCCTGACTTTC.

This clonotype was found a few times. The V call is TRBV9, the J call TRBJ2-7, with TRBD1 matching over 7 bases. The DNA end is more similar to TRBJ2-1, so the J call may be wrong. Germline CDR1 and CDR2: SGDLS and YYNGEE. This CDR3 spans 14 amino acids. The CDR3 region has the DNA TGTGCCAGCAGCGGTCGGACAGGTTCAGGCGAGCAGTTCTTC. Translation gives CASSGRTGSGEQFF.

This chain uses TRBV29-1 with TRBJ2-3; D not resolved. CDR1 is SQVTM and CDR2 is ANQGSEA in the germline V gene. The CDR3 is 14 residues long. V was cut by 3 bases and J by 2 bases, with 12 bases left in between. In DNA, the CDR3 is TGCAGCGTTGAGTTAATGCTTATCACAGATACGCAGTATTTT. Its translation is CSVELMLITDTQYF.

The V and J genes are TRBV20-1 and TRBJ2-3, with 12 bases matching TRBD2. This CDR3 spans 17 amino acids. J lost 6 bases, V lost 6 bases, and 16 bases had no gene match. Germline lookup yields CDR1 DFQATT and CDR2 SNEGSKA (reference sequence). As DNA, the CDR3 is TGCAGTGCGAGAACACTAGCGGGAGGTTTTGTAGCGGATACGCAGTATTTT. Translated, it gives CSARTLAGGFVADTQYF.

This clonotype was counted at least ten times. This chain uses TRBV7-9 with TRBJ2-5; D may match TRBD1 or TRBD2 (6 bases each). The germline gives CDR1 SEHNR, CDR2 FQNEAQ (reference sequence). With 5 bases removed from V and 5 bases from J, the gap between germline ends came to 9 bases. The CDR3 extends over 12 amino acids. CDR3 nucleotides: TGTGCCAGCAGCGGAGGGGGGGAGACCCAGTACTTC. It specifies CASSGGGETQYF.

This clonotype was counted between two and nine times. The chain has TRBV6-5 and TRBJ2-7, with D possibly matching TRBD2 (6 bases). CDR3 length: 13 amino acids. Trimming cost V 2 bases and J 4 bases, with 9 bases left between them. Per germline, CDR1 MNHEY and CDR2 SVGAGI. The DNA of the CDR3 is TGTGCCAGCAGTTACCGGAGGGATTACGAGCAGTACTTC. This codes for CASSYRRDYEQYF.

This clonotype was recorded many times. This sequence joins TRBV5-1 and TRBJ2-5; 10 nucleotides agree with TRBD1. Germline loops: CDR1 SGHRS, CDR2 YFSETQ. Trimming removed 5 bases from V and 5 bases from J; junction bases left unmatched: 6. CDR3 length: 14 amino acids. The CDR3 DNA reads as TGCGCCAGCAGAACGGACAGGGGGGATGAGACCCAGTACTTC. This sequence encodes CASRTDRGDETQYF.

This clonotype was recorded a few times. The chain joins TRBV28 to TRBJ1-4; D is undetermined. CDR3 size: 14 residues. Deletions cut 6 bases from V and 6 bases from J, with 14 bases between. Germline V gene lookup returns CDR1 MDHEN and CDR2 SYDVKM. DNA for the CDR3: TGTGCCAGCAGGACGGACGCGAGGCATGAAAAACTGTTTTTT. It translates to CASRTDARHEKLFF.

The chain has TRBV28 and TRBJ2-7; 7 positions agree with TRBD2. Germline V lookup: CDR1 MDHEN, CDR2 SYDVKM. The CDR3 is 15 amino acids. With V trimmed by 3 bases and J by 3 bases, 8 bases remained unmatched. This CDR3 is CASSFRSGTRYEQYF. In DNA, the CDR3 is TGTGCCAGCAGTTTTAGGAGCGGGACCCGCTACGAGCAGTACTTC.

This clonotype was found once. The chain employs TRBV7-2 and TRBJ1-4; possibly TRBD1 for D (6 bases). Trimming left V 4 bases short and J 2 bases short, with 8 bases between. From germline, CDR1 is SGHTA and CDR2 FQGNSA. This CDR3 is 14 amino acids long. The CDR3 spells CASSSGVTNEKLFF. The CDR3 region has the DNA TGTGCCAGCAGCTCAGGGGTGACTAATGAAAAACTGTTTTTT.

Concerning this clonotype: One junction end does not reproduce the germline sequence, and a read error may be involved. The gene calls are TRBV4-1 and TRBJ2-5, with TRBD1 matching over 9 bases. This CDR3 is built from 15 residues. In germline, CDR1 is MGHRA, CDR2 YSYEKL. Here the CDR3 DNA reads TGCGCCGGCAGCCAACCGGGACAGGGTTTTAATGAGCAGCTCTTC. This encodes CAGSQPGQGFNEQLF.

The chain employs TRBV7-9 and TRBJ2-5; 9 bases are shared with TRBD1. The J call may be in error: the DNA end matches TRBJ2-1 better. CDR3 length equals 16 residues. Germline-derived CDR1 and CDR2 are SEHNR and FQNEAQ (reference sequence). The CDR3 sequence is CASSPSPGQGTNEQFF. DNA for the CDR3: TGTGCCAGCAGCCCTAGCCCGGGACAGGGAACCAATGAGCAGTTCTTC.

On this clonotype: This likely comes from a read error, as the CDR3 has no conserved phenylalanine or tryptophan at its end. This chain uses TRBV20-1 with TRBJ2-7; 7 bases agree with TRBD1. The germline V gene has CDR1 DFQATT and CDR2 SNEGSKA (reference sequence). CDR3 length: 16 amino acids. The junction had 19 bases not matched to a gene; V was cut back by 6 bases and J by 5 bases. The CDR3 region is CSALLGTDLRRNEQYL. The CDR3 region has the DNA TGCAGTGCCCTTCTCGGGACAGACCTTCGGAGGAACGAGCAGTACCTC.

This clonotype was seen more than once but under ten times. This chain uses TRBV28 with TRBJ2-5; TRBD1 is a possible D gene (5 bases). The CDR3 is made up of 14 amino acids. CDR1 is MDHEN and CDR2 is SYDVKM in the germline V gene. Trimming took off 3 bases at V and 5 bases at J, with 13 bases between the two ends. The CDR3 nucleotides read TGTGCCAGCAGTTTCAGGTCAGGGCGGGAGACCCAGTACTTC. Protein product: CASSFRSGRETQYF.

The sample holds a few counts of this clonotype. The chain recombines TRBV5-1 with TRBJ2-3; TRBD2 agrees at 8 bases. The trim removed 4 bases at V and 4 bases at J, leaving 5 bases unmatched. CDR1 and CDR2 (germline): SGHRS, YFSETQ. This CDR3 contains 14 residues. In DNA form, the CDR3 reads TGCGCCAGCAGCCGGGGGGGCACAGCAGATACGCAGTATTTT. Its translation is CASSRGGTADTQYF.

The CDR3 nucleotides are TGCGCCAGCAGCCAAGGACAGGGACAGCAGTACTTC. This sequence encodes CASSQGQGQQYF. The chain has TRBV4-3 and TRBJ2-7; 7 positions match TRBD1. The germline CDR1 and CDR2 sequences are LGHNA and YSLEER. This CDR3 is built from 12 residues. The V and J ends lost 1 base and 8 bases, in that order; junction bases with no gene match: 2.

CDR3 protein: CSAKASRRVDNSPLHF. The CDR3 bases are TGCAGTGCGAAGGCCAGCCGAAGGGTGGACAATTCACCCCTCCACTTT. This rearrangement joins TRBV20-1 to TRBJ1-6; no clear D gene. Trimming removed 6 bases from V and 7 bases from J, with 22 bases in between. This CDR3 contains 16 residues. From germline, CDR1 is DFQATT and CDR2 SNEGSKA (reference sequence).

The chain employs TRBV9 and TRBJ2-2; D call uncertain. V lost 2 bases and J lost 2, with 13 bases in between. The germline gives CDR1 SGDLS, CDR2 YYNGEE. CDR3 length equals 16 residues. The CDR3 DNA reads TGTGCCAGCAGCGTTTCGGAGACGGCAAACACCGGGGAGCTGTTTTTT. Translation: CASSVSETANTGELFF.

This rearrangement joins TRBV4-1 to TRBJ1-1; perhaps TRBD1 as D (6 bases). CDR3 length equals 14 residues. Trimming removed 1 base at V and 8 bases at J, with 14 bases between. Per the germline V gene, CDR1 is MGHRA and CDR2 is YSYEKL. CDR3 sequence: CASSQGSSQGEAFF. Here the CDR3 DNA reads TGCGCCAGCAGCCAAGGCTCGAGCCAGGGGGAAGCTTTCTTT.

This clonotype was seen once. Given a much more abundant clone one base away, this may be a read error. The V gene is TRBV7-9, the J gene TRBJ2-2; no definite D call. Trimming left V 4 bases short and J 3 bases short, with 0 bases between. CDR1 SEHNR and CDR2 FQNEAQ come from the germline V gene (reference sequence). The CDR3 loop spans 11 amino acids. The CDR3 reads CASSYTGELFF. The DNA of the CDR3 is TGTGCCAGCAGCTACACCGGGGAGCTGTTTTTT.

V and J are TRBV7-2 and TRBJ2-7, with 15 bases identical to TRBD2. Germline loops: CDR1 SGHTA, CDR2 FQGNSA. CDR3 size: 18 residues. V shed 5 bases and J 7 bases; nucleotides not matched to a gene: 15. The CDR3 is CASSLYRTSGRAFGEQYF. Here the CDR3 DNA reads TGTGCCAGCAGCCTTTACAGGACTAGCGGGAGGGCATTTGGGGAGCAGTACTTC.

The CDR3 region is CSVVAVNYEQYF. The CDR3 DNA reads as TGCAGCGTTGTGGCGGTTAACTACGAGCAGTACTTC. The J gene is TRBJ2-5, the V gene TRBV29-1; D gene unclear. The J call may be in error: the DNA end matches TRBJ2-7 better. The CDR3 spans 12 residues. Germline loops: CDR1 SQVTM, CDR2 ANQGSEA.

The chain recombines TRBV6-2 or TRBV6-3 with TRBJ2-1; possibly TRBD1 for D (5 bases). The CDR3 consists of 13 residues. Germline V gene sequence: CDR1 MNHEY, CDR2 SVGEGT. The V gene lost 2 bases and the J gene lost 9 bases, with 11 bases spanning the gap. The CDR3 DNA reads TGTGCCAGCAGTTACAGGGGTTTGGGTGAGCAGTTCTTC. It specifies CASSYRGLGEQFF.

V usage is TRBV27 and J usage is TRBJ1-5, with D uncertain. CDR1 is MNHEY and CDR2 is SMNVEV in the germline V gene (reference sequence). The CDR3 contains 11 residues. The germline V and J ends were trimmed by 8 bases and 4 bases, with 6 bases remaining between them. This CDR3 is CASGWNQPQHF. The CDR3 region has the DNA TGTGCCAGCGGATGGAATCAGCCCCAGCATTTT.

This clonotype came up a few times. J is TRBJ2-7 and V is TRBV7-2; D ambiguous. The CDR3 contains 12 residues. The V and J ends lost 2 bases and 6 bases respectively, with 8 bases between them. Germline V gene sequence: CDR1 SGHTA, CDR2 FQGNSA. This chain's CDR3 is CASSLKGLEQYF. CDR3 coding DNA: TGTGCCAGCAGCTTAAAAGGTCTCGAGCAGTACTTC.

The rearrangement links TRBV2 to TRBJ1-2, with TRBD1 matching 7 bases. The V gene end was trimmed by 8 bases and the J gene end by 4 bases; junction bases not matched to a gene: 7. The CDR3 runs to 13 residues. The V gene's germline CDR1 is SNHLY and CDR2 FYNNEI. The CDR3 loop reads CASQGQTLYGYTF. Here the CDR3 DNA reads TGTGCCAGCCAGGGACAGACTCTCTATGGCTACACCTTC.

This chain links TRBV6-5 with TRBJ1-1, with D perhaps TRBD1 (5 bases). V shed 2 bases and J shed 5 bases, with 9 bases lying between them. Germline assignment: CDR1 MNHEY and CDR2 SVGAGI. The CDR3 is made up of 13 amino acids. The CDR3 nucleotides read TGTGCCAGCAGTTACCGCGAGGGGACTGAAGCTTTCTTT. Residues: CASSYREGTEAFF.